This TCR beta chain derives from a study of OX40 agonist ivuxolimab in advanced cancers. Study information: The study gave patients intravenous ivuxolimab at 0.01 to 10 mg/kg every 2 weeks.

Libraries were prepared by immunoSEQ multiplex PCR; TCRdb keeps only in-frame clonotypes and omits some of them. Here the sample spans tens of thousands of clones, 84% being singletons. Findings and caveats of the study: At 0.1 to 3.0 mg/kg, CD4+ and CD8+ blood T cells expanded clonally by week 6. Expanded clones were, on average, more numerous among CD8+ T cells than CD4+.

On this clone: Its antigen is unknown.

J gave up 4 bases and V 8 bases, and 14 bases lay outside the gene matches. There are 16 residues in the CDR3. In germline, CDR1 is SNHLY, CDR2 FYNNEI. This chain joins TRBV2 and TRBJ2-3; 8 bases align to TRBD2. This receptor was identified in an adult with an advanced solid tumor such as melanoma, head and neck, liver or kidney cancer. Specimen: CD4+ or CD8+ T cells sorted from blood, collected in a trial of the OX40 agonist ivuxolimab. CDR3: CASPGGSGKVADTQYF. The DNA of the CDR3 is TGTGCCAGCCCCGGGGGTAGCGGGAAGGTCGCAGATACGCAGTATTTT.